What follows are 7 T cell receptor beta chains derived from one specimen sequenced in a study of cytomegalovirus exposure and HLA in healthy donors. Profiling relied on immunoSEQ multiplex PCR, and the TCRdb table lists in-frame clones only, not all of them. The data contain about 150,000 clones, about 94% of them seen just once; the ten biggest clones take up approximately 1.8%. Specimen: PBMCs. These receptors were taken from a man younger than 30 in good health and CMV-seropositive.

The genes are TRBV30 and TRBJ1-2, with TRBD1 identical over 7 bases. V lost 0 bases, J lost 4 bases, and 2 bases stayed unmatched. Germline-derived CDR1 and CDR2 are GTSNPN and SVGIG (reference sequence). The CDR3 covers 13 residues. Written as DNA, the CDR3 is TGTGCCTGGAGTGTTAGACAGGGCTATGGCTACACCTTC. This translates into CAWSVRQGYGYTF.

The rearrangement uses TRBV19 and TRBJ2-1; the D gene is possibly TRBD1 (6 bases). Germline assignment: CDR1 LNHDA and CDR2 SQIVND (reference sequence). The CDR3 contains 15 residues. V shed 3 bases and J shed 8 bases, with 17 bases lying between them. CDR3: CASSISSGDTDEQFF. The CDR3 DNA reads as TGTGCCAGTAGTATCTCATCAGGGGATACCGATGAGCAGTTCTTC.

The rearrangement uses TRBV2 and TRBJ1-1; 10 nucleotides agree with TRBD1. The V gene's germline CDR1 is SNHLY and CDR2 FYNNEI. The CDR3 totals 13 residues. The V segment lost 8 bases and the J segment 4 bases; nucleotides outside the gene matches: 4. The CDR3 spells CASVRTGGTEAFF. The CDR3, as DNA: TGTGCCAGCGTTCGGACAGGGGGCACTGAAGCTTTCTTT. Combining the CDR3 with reference TRBV2 and TRBJ1-1 gives the whole variable domain EPEVTQTPSHQVTQMGQEVILRCVPISNHLYFYWYRQILGQKVEFLVSFYNNEISEKSEIFDDQFSVERPDGSNFTLKIRSTKLEDSAMYFCASVRTGGTEAFFGQGTRLTVV.

This chain connects TRBV5-1 to TRBJ2-5; D may be TRBD2 (5 bases). The CDR3 covers 13 residues. Trimming pared 4 bases from V and 1 base from J, leaving 8 bases between. Germline V gene data show CDR1 as SGHRS and CDR2 as YFSETQ. CDR3 DNA: TGCGCCAGCAGCGTTGCGGGCCAAGAGACCCAGTACTTC. Amino acid sequence: CASSVAGQETQYF.

The rearrangement links TRBV5-1 to TRBJ2-1, with D uncertain. The CDR3 is 11 amino acids. V was cut by 4 bases and J by 10 bases, with 9 bases left in between. Per the germline V gene, CDR1 is SGHRS and CDR2 is YFSETQ. The CDR3 protein is CASSATEEQFF. In DNA, the CDR3 is TGCGCCAGCAGCGCCACAGAAGAGCAGTTCTTC.

The chain employs TRBV10-3 and TRBJ1-2; D may be TRBD1 (5 bases). The CDR3 contains 13 residues. CDR1 is ENHRY, CDR2 SYGVKD, per germline. V lost 6 bases and J 0 bases, leaving 8 bases between the germline ends. The CDR3 nucleotides are TGTGCCATCAGACAGACAGCTAACTATGGCTACACCTTC. This sequence encodes CAIRQTANYGYTF.

The chain is built from TRBV5-1 and TRBJ2-7; 9 bases align to TRBD1. V was pared by 4 bases and J by 0 bases, with 8 bases of the junction left unmatched. Germline V lookup: CDR1 SGHRS, CDR2 YFSETQ. The length of the CDR3 is 16 residues. CDR3 protein: CASSPGQGRSSYEQYF. The CDR3 nucleotides read TGCGCCAGCAGCCCGGGACAGGGACGTAGCTCCTACGAGCAGTACTTC.